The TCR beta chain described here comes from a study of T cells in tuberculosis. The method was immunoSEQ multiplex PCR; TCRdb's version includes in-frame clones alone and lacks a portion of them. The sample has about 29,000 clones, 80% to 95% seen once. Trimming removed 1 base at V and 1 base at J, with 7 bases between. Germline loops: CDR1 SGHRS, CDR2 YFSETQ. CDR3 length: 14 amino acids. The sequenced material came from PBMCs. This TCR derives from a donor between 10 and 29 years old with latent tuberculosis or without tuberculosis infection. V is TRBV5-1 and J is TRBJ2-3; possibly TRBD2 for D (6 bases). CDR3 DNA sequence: TGCGCCAGCAGCTTGCAGCGGGGCACAGATACGCAGTATTTT. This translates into CASSLQRGTDTQYF.